This record looks at one T cell receptor (beta chain) sequence and its context. Its target is unknown. Before sequencing, viral peptide pools were used by the ViraFEST assay to expand antigen-specific CD4+ T cells. Subsequent to a culture period of less than twelve days, CD4+ T cells were isolated. A PCR test confirmed that the person had SARS-CoV-2 infection between March and December 2020. Fresh IL-2-containing medium replaced half the medium on days 3 and 7. Data came from immunoSEQ multiplex PCR; TCRdb stores just in-frame clones and leaves some out. The sample holds 15,000 to 20,000 clones, roughly 74% seen once. The data belong to a study of vaccination effects on CD4 cells after COVID-19. Study summary: Both of the two convalescent patients gave a sample, one 16 days and one a week before vaccination.

V lost 4 bases, J lost 5 bases, and 8 bases stayed unmatched. This CDR3 has 15 residues. Looked up from germline, CDR1 is KGHDR and CDR2 is SFDVKD. General study findings and limits: Clones that were induced by infection or by vaccine showed marked contraction late after vaccination. For convalescents, most of the spike-reactive clones seen post-vaccine were new vaccine-induced clones.

This chain joins TRBV24-1 and TRBJ2-5, with 8 bases aligning to TRBD1. Sequencing used CD4+ T cells from PBMCs cultured with SARS-CoV-2 spike peptides, obtained before COVID-19 vaccination. The sequence was collected from a human donor who had a prior SARS-CoV-2 infection. Here the CDR3 DNA reads TGTGCCACCAGTGAGGTGGACAGGGCCGGGGAGACCCAGTACTTC. It codes for CATSEVDRAGETQYF.